One T cell receptor (beta chain) is described in this entry. Many counts were recorded for this clonotype. No cognate antigen has been identified for it. No base-level quality is on record; no much larger clone is a single base apart. V is shortened by 5 bases, J by 6 bases, and the region joining them spans 13 bases. CDR1 and CDR2, looked up from the germline V gene, are LGHNA and YNFKEQ. Taken from cysteine to phenylalanine, the CDR3 has 13 residues. The entry retains the CDR3 DNA only, 39 bases that are in frame from base 1. The data were taken from a study of T cells in Graves' hyperthyroidism and ophthalmopathy (dated 2019 in TCRdb). Background for the entire study: Peripheral blood was collected at initial diagnosis, before any treatment. To identify TCR V-J signatures that set the groups apart, the researchers used a discovery cohort of approximately 98 patients, made up of 40 to 45 with Graves' ophthalmopathy and about 55 with stable Graves' hyperthyroidism. An independent validation cohort of around 19 hyperthyroidism patients and roughly 16 patients who later progressed to ophthalmopathy tested prospective prediction of ophthalmopathy. The 100 or so discovery patients were divided at random into training and test sets in a 7:3 ratio. In several Graves' hyperthyroidism patients, the study also compared T-cell repertoires from thyroid tissue with T-cell repertoires from blood. After blood sampling, hyperthyroidism patients were treated with methimazole at a starting dose of 30 mg daily, and ophthalmopathy patients were treated with high-dose intravenous methylprednisolone. According to the paper, TCR Vbeta CDR3 sequencing was carried out on over 130 peripheral blood samples, which came from fewer than 50 ophthalmopathy, 80 or so hyperthyroidism and some 17 progressor patients.

Stable Graves' hyperthyroidism was defined as the absence of progression to ophthalmopathy over 18 months of follow-up. Hyperthyroidism patients were newly diagnosed, with disease duration under 2 months, and aged 18 to 65 years. The study excluded patients with uncontrolled infections, other autoimmune diseases, pregnancy or lactation. Diagnoses relied on clinical symptoms, serum thyroxine and TRAb, thyroid ultrasound and orbital computed tomography. PBMCs were isolated from more than 9 ml of fresh peripheral blood by Ficoll-Paque density gradient centrifugation. Total RNA was extracted with Trizol reagent, and quality was checked on an Agilent 2100 Bioanalyzer. TCR beta CDR3 regions were amplified from RNA transcripts. The TCR CDR3 was subjected to a first round of RT-PCR using the HTBI primer set and the Qiagen OneStep RT-PCR kit. A second multiplex PCR round built the libraries, followed by size selection and purification. The libraries were sequenced on an Illumina HiSeq2000 using paired-end 100 bp reads. For the original study's pipeline: SOAPnuke was used to process the raw data, with reads discarded if the reads contained adapters or uncalled bases, had a mean Phred below 15, or lacked an exact constant-primer or identifier match. High-quality paired reads were merged with COPE v1.2.5, and unique nucleotide sequences were defined as clonotypes. MiTCR v1.1 was used to align the clonotypes against IMGT TRBV, TRBD and TRBJ reference segments. Analysis was restricted to V-J combinations with a frequency above 0.0001, which covered just over 98% of repertoires. The TCS score was defined as the ratio of F50 (clonal expansion) to E x V (chaos), calculated using BLOSUM62-based TCRdist between CDR3 peptides within each V-J. Welch's t-statistics and random forest reduced 514 V-J features to under 15, which were used in a naive Bayes classifier (R e1071). Thyroid-blood repertoire similarity was quantified with the Morisita-Horn index. Clones were called with MiXCR by TCRdb after fastp trimmed the public reads at Q25, and only in-frame beta chains were retained. Each record represents a unique CDR3 protein, reported with the most common genes and DNA among its rows. The V and J calls were determined by TCRdb, not by the authors. The sample contains 93,000 or so distinct CDR3 sequences, roughly 44% of them found a single time. The ten top clones hold about 26% of the sample.

Overall results and qualifications from the work: During validation, the model predicted progression to ophthalmopathy a median of about 6.3 months ahead of onset, with around 70% sensitivity and 72.22% specificity. In cross-validation, a model built on a 13 V-J signature told ophthalmopathy apart from stable hyperthyroidism with approximately 91% sensitivity and around 81% specificity, and in testing the same model reached 80%/75%. Most expanded thyroid clonotypes (frequency above 0.001) were also detected in blood, suggesting blood repertoires may reflect thyroid immune responses. Sample size was not statistically predetermined, and blinding of investigators to group allocation was not performed.

This receptor chain uses TRBV4-2 and TRBJ1-1; D gene: possibly TRBD1, on 6 matching bases. This TCR came from a man between 40 and 49 years old with Graves' hyperthyroidism. The sequenced sample was blood. CDR3 protein: CASSTHRDPEAFF. The sequence in DNA is TGTGCCAGCAGCACACACAGGGACCCTGAAGCTTTCTTT.